Listed here are 29 T cell receptor beta chains from one sample, sequenced in a study of blood T cell repertoires in COVID-19. Produced via immunoSEQ multiplex PCR; TCRdb's table is partial and in-frame only. Here the sample spans under 250,000 clones, around nine tenths being singletons. Sequenced material: peripheral blood. The origin of the receptors is a woman aged 55-75 years with acute or convalescent COVID-19.

The chain has TRBV3-1 (or the pseudogene TRBV3-2) and TRBJ2-2; 8 bases are a match to TRBD1. Germline V gene lookup returns CDR1 LGHDT and CDR2 YNNKEL (reference sequence). This CDR3 spans 15 amino acids. V lost 4 bases and J lost 7; bases outside the gene matches: 8. For the CDR3, the DNA is TGTGCCAGCAGCCTTCGACAGGGGTTTGGCGGGGAGCTGTTTTTT. This codes for CASSLRQGFGGELFF.

V and J are TRBV23-1 and TRBJ1-1; D remains ambiguous. TRBV23-1 is annotated as an ORF whose role is uncertain. The CDR3 has 17 amino acids. Trimming shortened V by 1 base and J by 0 bases, and 15 bases separated the two germline ends. Written as DNA, the CDR3 is TGCGCCAGCAGTCAATGGCGGGCGGGAAGATTGAACACTGAAGCTTTCTTT. Translation gives CASSQWRAGRLNTEAFF.

This clone was observed a handful of times. This chain links TRBV5-3 with TRBJ2-5; D remains unclear. TRBV5-3 is known as an ORF, though its function is uncertain. The CDR3 is made up of 15 amino acids. The germline V and J ends were trimmed by 4 bases and 5 bases, with 18 bases remaining between them. The CDR3 reads CARSQTFSVGETQYF. The CDR3 DNA is TGTGCCAGAAGCCAAACTTTCAGCGTAGGTGAGACCCAGTACTTC.

The chain employs TRBV11-2 and TRBJ1-6; the D gene is possibly TRBD1 (5 bases). V lost 3 bases, J lost 9 bases, and 12 bases lay in between. CDR1 is SGHAT, CDR2 FQNNGV, per germline. This CDR3 contains 14 residues. CDR3 sequence: CASSLEYQGSPLHF. The DNA of the CDR3 is TGTGCCAGCAGCTTGGAGTATCAGGGTTCACCCCTCCACTTT.

DNA for the CDR3: TGTGCCGGAAAACAGGCGGCTTTCTTT. Amino acids: CAGKQAAFF. The rearrangement links TRBV9 to TRBJ1-1; the D gene is possibly TRBD1 (5 bases). This CDR3 comprises 9 residues. The V gene's germline CDR1 is SGDLS and CDR2 YYNGEE. The ends were cut back, 10 bases at V and 11 bases at J, with 12 bases in the middle.

This sequence joins TRBV27 and TRBJ2-1; TRBD2 agrees at 7 bases. CDR3 size: 18 residues. With 5 bases clipped from V and 9 bases from J, the junction kept 22 bases outside the gene matches. CDR1 is MNHEY, CDR2 SMNVEV, per germline (reference sequence). The CDR3 reads CASSPNSGGSRPVGEQFF. CDR3 in DNA: TGTGCCAGCAGTCCCAACTCGGGCGGGAGTCGCCCGGTAGGTGAGCAGTTCTTC.

V gene TRBV14 combines with J gene TRBJ2-2; tentative D call: TRBD2 (6 bases). The CDR3 spans 16 residues. V was trimmed by 4 bases and J by 0 bases, leaving 12 bases between them. The germline CDR1 and CDR2 sequences are SGHDN and FVKESK. In nucleotides, the CDR3 is TGTGCCAGCAGCCGGGACTGGGCTACGAACACCGGGGAGCTGTTTTTT. This translates into CASSRDWATNTGELFF.

This sequence joins TRBV21-1 and TRBJ1-1. TRBV21-1 is flagged as a pseudogene. This CDR3 region has 16 residues. CDR3 coding DNA: TGTGCCAGCAGCAACCGTGTATCGTACGAGGAAACTGAAGCTTTCTTT. Its protein is CASSNRVSYEETEAFF.

The chain recombines TRBV7-7 with TRBJ1-4; 10 bases match TRBD1. Trimming at V came to 5 bases and at J to 8 bases, leaving 8 bases not matched to a gene. Germline CDR1 reads SSHAT; CDR2 reads FNYEAQ (reference sequence). The CDR3 spans 15 residues. The CDR3 nucleotides are TGTGCCAGCAGCCCAACCGGGACAGGGGTCGAAAAACTGTTTTTT. Its translation is CASSPTGTGVEKLFF.

V usage is TRBV6-6 and J usage is TRBJ2-7; TRBD2 agrees at 10 bases. The V segment lost 10 bases and the J segment 4 bases; nucleotides outside the gene matches: 7. Germline V gene data show CDR1 as MNHNY and CDR2 as SVGAGI (reference sequence). There are 13 residues in the CDR3. The CDR3 DNA reads as TGTGCCACCCTAGCGGGGGAGCCGTACGAGCAGTACTTC. Translated, it gives CATLAGEPYEQYF.

The chain links TRBV6-6 to TRBJ1-2; possible D gene TRBD1, 6 bases. CDR3 length: 16 amino acids. The V end lost 7 bases, the J end lost 4 bases, and 22 bases lay between the germline ends. Germline V gene lookup returns CDR1 MNHNY and CDR2 SVGAGI (reference sequence). The CDR3 here is CASNPEGGTSGYGYTF. In DNA, the CDR3 is TGTGCCAGCAATCCCGAGGGGGGGACCTCAGGCTATGGCTACACCTTC.

This sequence joins TRBV14 and TRBJ2-5; 9 bases fit TRBD1. The CDR3 sequence is 15 residues long. CDR1 and CDR2 (germline): SGHDN, FVKESK. V lost 4 bases and J lost 4; bases outside the gene matches: 7. The CDR3 region has the DNA TGTGCCAGCAGCCGACAGCCGGGACAGGGAGAGACCCAGTACTTC. Its translation is CASSRQPGQGETQYF.

V gene TRBV7-6 combines with J gene TRBJ1-6; tentative D call: TRBD1 (5 bases). The V gene's germline CDR1 is SGHVS and CDR2 FNYEAQ. V was shortened by 5 bases and J by 6 bases, with 14 bases between the two germline ends. The CDR3 is 15 amino acids. The CDR3 reads CASSPRVRGNSPLHF. The CDR3 DNA sequence: TGTGCCAGCAGCCCCAGGGTTAGGGGTAATTCACCCCTCCACTTT.

The V and J genes are TRBV5-1 and TRBJ2-7; TRBD1 agrees at 10 bases. The CDR3 is 17 amino acids. Germline V gene lookup returns CDR1 SGHRS and CDR2 YFSETQ. The trim removed 5 bases at V and 3 bases at J, leaving 14 bases unmatched. CDR3 protein: CASSFGAGTGVNYEQYF. The CDR3 bases are TGCGCCAGCAGTTTTGGAGCTGGGACAGGGGTGAACTACGAGCAGTACTTC.

This clone was detected once. The chain uses TRBV6-2 or TRBV6-3 and TRBJ2-1, with TRBD2 matching over 12 bases. CDR3 length: 16 residues. V lost 3 bases, J lost 6 bases, and 6 bases stayed unmatched. The germline V gene has CDR1 MNHEY and CDR2 SVGEGT. This CDR3 reads CASSYRASGGANEQFF. In DNA form, the CDR3 reads TGTGCCAGCAGTTATAGGGCTAGCGGGGGGGCCAATGAGCAGTTCTTC.

This chain connects TRBV5-1 to TRBJ1-2, with D unclear. Germline loops: CDR1 SGHRS, CDR2 YFSETQ. The V gene lost 4 bases and the J gene lost 4 bases, with 14 bases spanning the gap. The CDR3 loop spans 14 amino acids. CDR3 bases: TGCGCCAGCAGCAGTTTAGCAGTAAGCTATGGCTACACCTTC. Its translation: CASSSLAVSYGYTF.

J is TRBJ2-1 and V is TRBV11-2; 9 nucleotides line up with TRBD1. Germline V lookup: CDR1 SGHAT, CDR2 FQNNGV. The V and J ends lost 4 bases and 1 base, in that order; junction bases with no gene match: 8. The CDR3 consists of 17 residues. CDR3 bases: TGTGCCAGCAGCTGGACGACAGGGGGGCGTTCCTACAATGAGCAGTTCTTC. As protein: CASSWTTGGRSYNEQFF.

This clone was seen a few times. CDR3: CASSQVLAGYNEQFF. The CDR3 region has the DNA TGTGCCAGCAGCCAAGTACTAGCGGGTTACAATGAGCAGTTCTTC. The chain joins TRBV4-2 to TRBJ2-1; 9 bases agree with TRBD2. This CDR3 has 15 residues. Losses at the gene ends were 1 base for V and 4 bases for J; bases not matched to a gene: 2. CDR1 LGHNA and CDR2 YNFKEQ come from the germline V gene.

The chain has TRBV7-3 and TRBJ1-1; 11 positions match TRBD1. From germline, CDR1 is SGHTA and CDR2 FQGTGA. This CDR3 is 14 amino acids long. After removal of 3 bases from V and 4 bases from J, the junction contained 1 base not matched to a gene. The CDR3 spells CASSFGTGGTEAFF. The CDR3 DNA follows: TGTGCCAGCAGCTTCGGGACAGGGGGCACTGAAGCTTTCTTT. Complete variable domain (other parts from reference TRBV7-3 and TRBJ1-1): GAGVSQTPSNKVTEKGKYVELRCDPISGHTALYWYRQSLGQGPEFLIYFQGTGAADDSGLPNDRFFAVRPEGSVSTLKIQRTERGDSAVYLCASSFGTGGTEAFFGQGTRLTVV.

As DNA, the CDR3 is TGCAGCGTGGGACTGCTAGCGGGGGGAGGCGGGGAGCTGTTTTTT. This gives the protein CSVGLLAGGGGELFF. The chain has TRBV29-1 and TRBJ2-2; 11 positions agree with TRBD2. Germline CDR1 and CDR2: SQVTM and ANQGSEA. V was clipped by 6 bases and J by 7 bases; unmatched bases: 10. The CDR3 covers 15 residues.

This chain links TRBV27 with TRBJ1-2; no reliable D call. CDR3 length equals 14 residues. Trimming pared 3 bases from V and 1 base from J, leaving 9 bases between. Germline CDR1 is MNHEY and CDR2 is SMNVEV (reference sequence). The CDR3 loop is CASSFLGSNYGYTF. CDR3 DNA sequence: TGTGCCAGCAGTTTTTTGGGCAGTAACTATGGCTACACCTTC.

The CDR3 sequence: CASSPRQGVYEQYF. CDR3 DNA: TGTGCCAGTAGTCCAAGACAGGGAGTCTACGAGCAGTACTTC. The rearrangement links TRBV19 to TRBJ2-7, with 7 positions matching TRBD1. Germline V gene data show CDR1 as LNHDA and CDR2 as SQIVND (reference sequence). V shed 5 bases and J 3 bases; nucleotides not matched to a gene: 7. The CDR3 contains 14 residues.

The chain employs TRBV4-1 and TRBJ1-4; 9 positions match TRBD1. Trimming cost V 6 bases and J 8 bases; bases outside gene matches: 7. Germline V gene sequence: CDR1 MGHRA, CDR2 YSYEKL. The CDR3 is 14 residues long. The CDR3 nucleotides read TGCGCCAGCAGACGGACAGGGGTTGGGGAAAAACTGTTTTTT. This encodes CASRRTGVGEKLFF.

The rearrangement joins TRBV5-1 to TRBJ1-6, with a weak D call TRBD1 (5 bases). V gave up 0 bases and J gave up 9 bases, with 19 bases separating them. The length of the CDR3 is 17 residues. Germline V gives CDR1 SGHRS, CDR2 YFSETQ. The CDR3 here is CASSLVLRASLSSPLHF. In DNA, the CDR3 is TGCGCCAGCAGCTTGGTCCTCAGGGCGAGTCTTAGTTCACCCCTCCACTTT.

This clone appeared a single time. The chain couples TRBV15 to TRBJ1-2, with unresolved D. V was shortened by 3 bases and J by 10 bases, with 15 bases between the two germline ends. Germline lookup yields CDR1 LNHNV and CDR2 YYDKDF (reference sequence). This CDR3 has 13 residues. CDR3 protein: CATSRGDGRIYTF. The CDR3 DNA follows: TGTGCCACCAGCAGGGGAGACGGACGGATCTACACCTTC.

A few counts support this clone. V usage is TRBV6-5 and J usage is TRBJ1-1; tentatively, D is TRBD1 (5 bases). V shed 7 bases and J shed 4 bases, with 16 bases lying between them. Germline V CDR1 and CDR2: MNHEY, SVGAGI. This CDR3 contains 14 residues. DNA for the CDR3: TGTGCCAGCACGCCGGGGGTTGTAAGCACTGAAGCTTTCTTT. It yields the protein CASTPGVVSTEAFF.

The chain has TRBV5-6 and TRBJ1-1; D perhaps matches TRBD1 (6 bases). Germline CDR1 is SGHDT and CDR2 is YYEEEE. V dropped 2 bases and J dropped 6 bases, with 20 bases sitting between them. CDR3 length: 16 amino acids. This CDR3 is CASSFEKTGLGSEAFF. The CDR3 DNA sequence: TGTGCCAGCAGCTTCGAAAAAACAGGGCTGGGATCTGAAGCTTTCTTT.

This chain uses TRBV19 with TRBJ2-1, with 7 bases aligning to TRBD1. The CDR3 is 16 residues long. Germline loops: CDR1 LNHDA, CDR2 SQIVND (reference sequence). Unmatched junction bases numbered 11, after V lost 3 bases and J lost 6 bases. The CDR3 DNA sequence: TGTGCCAGTAGTATCCAGGGACAGCGACATATCAATGAGCAGTTCTTC. This encodes CASSIQGQRHINEQFF.

This clone has only one observation. The chain uses TRBV29-1 and TRBJ2-4; possibly TRBD1 for D (5 bases). In germline, CDR1 is SQVTM, CDR2 ANQGSEA. With 4 bases removed from V and 6 bases from J, the gap between germline ends came to 13 bases. The CDR3 runs 13 residues. The CDR3 loop is CSVGGRQGNIQYF. In DNA form, the CDR3 reads TGCAGCGTTGGGGGAAGGCAGGGAAACATTCAGTACTTC. Variable domain in full (rest from reference TRBV29-1 and TRBJ2-4): SAVISQKPSRDICQRGTSLTIQCQVDSQVTMMFWYRQQPGQSLTLIATANQGSEATYESGFVIDKFPISRPNLTFSTLTVSNMSPEDSSIYLCSVGGRQGNIQYFGAGTRLSVL.